The 12 T cell receptor beta chains below come from one sample, sequenced in a study of T cells in Graves' hyperthyroidism and ophthalmopathy. Researchers took RNA transcripts and amplified the TCR beta CDR3 regions from them. HTBI primers were used for first-round RT-PCR of the TCR CDR3. TCRdb passed the multiplex PCR reads through MiXCR, listing each CDR3 protein once. This repertoire shows around 690,000 distinct CDR3 sequences, 17% found once; its top ten account for roughly a sixth. Source material: blood. Receptors originate from a man between 45 and 60 years old with Graves' hyperthyroidism.

The J gene is TRBJ2-7, the V gene TRBV19; D is possibly TRBD2 (6 bases). This CDR3 spans 14 amino acids. Germline CDR1 reads LNHDA; CDR2 reads SQIVND (reference sequence). The V end lost 1 base, the J end lost 5 bases, and 12 bases lay between the germline ends. Here the CDR3 reads CASSIVIGSHEQYF. In nucleotides, the CDR3 is TGTGCCAGTAGTATAGTGATCGGGAGCCACGAGCAGTACTTC.

This clonotype has at least ten counts. V is TRBV28 and J is TRBJ2-5; 8 positions agree with TRBD2. V was pared by 6 bases and J by 1 base, with 4 bases of the junction left unmatched. The CDR3 length is 14 residues. Germline V gene sequence: CDR1 MDHEN, CDR2 SYDVKM. The CDR3 DNA follows: TGTGCCAGCAGGGTAGGACTAGCCCAAGAGACCCAGTACTTC. Translating it yields CASRVGLAQETQYF. Combining the CDR3 with reference TRBV28 and TRBJ2-5 gives the whole variable domain DVKVTQSSRYLVKRTGEKVFLECVQDMDHENMFWYRQDPGLGLRLIYFSYDVKMKEKGDIPEGYSVSREKKERFSLILESASTNQTSMYLCASRVGLAQETQYFGPGTRLLVL.

The rearrangement links TRBV28 to TRBJ2-1, with 10 positions matching TRBD2. The ends lost 2 bases at V and 6 bases at J; junction bases unmatched: 1. Per germline, CDR1 MDHEN and CDR2 SYDVKM. The CDR3 is made up of 14 amino acids. CDR3 sequence (DNA): TGTGCCAGCAGTTTAGTAGCGGGAGGCAATGAGCAGTTCTTC. It specifies CASSLVAGGNEQFF.

The gene calls are TRBV28 and TRBJ1-3, with TRBD1 as a possible D gene (6 bases). The V and J ends lost 7 bases and 0 bases respectively, with 13 bases between them. Germline lookup yields CDR1 MDHEN and CDR2 SYDVKM. CDR3 length: 15 amino acids. CDR3 region: CASTTGAISGNTIYF. The CDR3 DNA reads as TGTGCCAGCACAACGGGGGCCATCTCTGGAAACACCATATATTTT.

The chain couples TRBV24-1 to TRBJ2-1; TRBD2 agrees at 13 bases. There are 14 residues in the CDR3. The germline gives CDR1 KGHDR, CDR2 SFDVKD. V lost 7 bases to trimming and J lost 5 bases; unmatched junction nucleotides: 1. CDR3 in amino acids: CATRGTSGDNEQFF. CDR3 bases: TGTGCCACCAGGGGGACTAGCGGGGACAATGAGCAGTTCTTC.

This clonotype was seen at least ten times. The gene calls are TRBV28 and TRBJ2-1; weak D call: TRBD1 (5 bases). Trimming cost V 8 bases and J 0 bases, with 14 bases left between them. Germline V gene lookup returns CDR1 MDHEN and CDR2 SYDVKM. The CDR3 spans 15 residues. The CDR3: CASLPGQGSYNEQFF. The CDR3 DNA reads TGTGCCAGCCTACCGGGCCAGGGCTCCTACAATGAGCAGTTCTTC.

This clonotype has a count of ten or more. The V gene is TRBV27, the J gene TRBJ2-7; 8 nucleotides align to TRBD1. CDR3 size: 17 residues. Germline CDR1 reads MNHEY; CDR2 reads SMNVEV (reference sequence). With V trimmed by 1 base and J by 5 bases, 13 bases remained unmatched. The CDR3: CASSLLWTGTPGDEQYF. DNA for the CDR3: TGTGCCAGCAGTTTATTGTGGACAGGGACCCCTGGGGACGAGCAGTACTTC.

The table lists this clonotype with many counts. The chain employs TRBV10-2 and TRBJ2-7; D might be TRBD1 or TRBD2, each matching 5 bases. The CDR3 extends over 14 amino acids. V was trimmed by 6 bases and J by 6 bases, leaving 18 bases between them. The germline CDR1 and CDR2 sequences are WSHSY and SAAADI. CDR3 DNA: TGCGCCAGCAGACCGGGACGCAGTTATACCGAGCAGTACTTC. It codes for CASRPGRSYTEQYF.

This clonotype showed up just a few times. V gene TRBV5-8 combines with J gene TRBJ2-7; D may be TRBD2 (6 bases). Trimming took off 0 bases at V and 3 bases at J, with 10 bases between the two ends. The CDR3 extends over 14 amino acids. Germline values: CDR1 SGHTS, CDR2 YDEGEE. The CDR3 reads CASSLEEGSYEQYF. CDR3 bases: TGTGCCAGCAGCTTGGAGGAGGGTAGCTACGAGCAGTACTTC.

The gene calls are TRBV5-5 and TRBJ2-5; TRBD2 matches 11 bases. V was pared by 3 bases and J by 1 base, with 8 bases of the junction left unmatched. This CDR3 spans 17 amino acids. Germline values: CDR1 SGHKS, CDR2 YYEKEE (reference sequence). CDR3 nucleotide sequence: TGTGCCAGCAGCTCCCTATTAGCGGGAGGGCTCCAAGAGACCCAGTACTTC. This gives the protein CASSSLLAGGLQETQYF.

There are a few counts of this clonotype. The chain uses TRBV28 and TRBJ2-7; possible D gene TRBD1, 7 bases. Per germline, CDR1 MDHEN and CDR2 SYDVKM. This CDR3 region has 15 residues. Trimming stripped 6 bases from V and 5 bases from J, with 20 bases between. This CDR3 reads CASSAPLTGRNEQYF. The DNA for the CDR3 is TGTGCCAGCAGCGCGCCTTTGACAGGGAGGAACGAGCAGTACTTC.

This clonotype was seen many times. The V call is TRBV27, the J call TRBJ2-7; unclear D gene. Germline CDR1 is MNHEY and CDR2 is SMNVEV (reference sequence). V was pared by 4 bases and J by 6 bases, with 10 bases between. The CDR3 covers 12 residues. CDR3: CASSSPGPEQYF. The CDR3 region has the DNA TGTGCCAGCAGTTCCCCGGGTCCCGAGCAGTACTTC.